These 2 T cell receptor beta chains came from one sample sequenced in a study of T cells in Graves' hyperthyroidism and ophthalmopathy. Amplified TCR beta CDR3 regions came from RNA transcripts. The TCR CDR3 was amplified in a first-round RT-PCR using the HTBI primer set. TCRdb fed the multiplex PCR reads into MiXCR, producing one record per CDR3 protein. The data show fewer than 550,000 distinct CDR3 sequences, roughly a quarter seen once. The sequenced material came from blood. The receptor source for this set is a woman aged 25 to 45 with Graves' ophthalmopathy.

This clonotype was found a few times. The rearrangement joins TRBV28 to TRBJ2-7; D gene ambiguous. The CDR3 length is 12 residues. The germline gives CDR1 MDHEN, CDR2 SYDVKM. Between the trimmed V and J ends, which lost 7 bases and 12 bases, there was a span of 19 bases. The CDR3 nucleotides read TGTGCCAGCACTCAATGGGGTTTGGATCTGTACTTC. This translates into CASTQWGLDLYF. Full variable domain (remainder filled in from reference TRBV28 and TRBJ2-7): DVKVTQSSRYLVKRTGEKVFLECVQDMDHENMFWYRQDPGLGLRLIYFSYDVKMKEKGDIPEGYSVSREKKERFSLILESASTNQTSMYLCASTQWGLDLYFGPGTRLTVT.

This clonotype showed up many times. CDR3 in amino acids: CASSLGQGLGRGETQYF. CDR3 nucleotide sequence: TGTGCCAGCAGCTTAGGGCAGGGCCTTGGACGGGGAGAGACCCAGTACTTC. The rearrangement links TRBV11-1 to TRBJ2-5; D is tentatively TRBD1 or TRBD2 (5 bases each). The CDR3 has 17 amino acids. Looked up from germline, CDR1 is SGHAT and CDR2 is FQDESV (reference sequence). Trimming pared 1 base from V and 4 bases from J, leaving 19 bases between.